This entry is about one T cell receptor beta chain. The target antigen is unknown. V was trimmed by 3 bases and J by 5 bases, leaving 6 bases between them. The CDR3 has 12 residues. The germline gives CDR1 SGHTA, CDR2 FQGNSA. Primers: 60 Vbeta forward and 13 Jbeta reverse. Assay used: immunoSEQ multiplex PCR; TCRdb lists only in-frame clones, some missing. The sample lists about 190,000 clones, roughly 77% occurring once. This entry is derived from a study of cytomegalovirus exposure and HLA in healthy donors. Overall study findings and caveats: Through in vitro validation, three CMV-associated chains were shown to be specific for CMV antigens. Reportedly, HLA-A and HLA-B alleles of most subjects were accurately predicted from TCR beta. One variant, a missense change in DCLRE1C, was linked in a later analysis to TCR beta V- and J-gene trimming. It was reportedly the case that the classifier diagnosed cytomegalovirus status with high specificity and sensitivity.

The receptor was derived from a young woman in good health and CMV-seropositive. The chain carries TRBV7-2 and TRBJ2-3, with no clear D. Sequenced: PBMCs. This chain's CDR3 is CASSLRLDTQYF. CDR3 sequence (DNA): TGTGCCAGCAGCTTGAGGTTAGATACGCAGTATTTT.